The entry below describes one TCR beta chain. V lost 2 bases to trimming and J lost 7 bases; unmatched junction nucleotides: 8. In germline, CDR1 is SGHRS, CDR2 YFSETQ. The CDR3 runs to 15 residues. The repertoire was sequenced with immunoSEQ multiplex PCR; TCRdb's copy has only in-frame clones and lacks some. The repertoire holds approximately 340,000 clones, with about four fifths as singletons. The record originates from a study of blood T cell repertoires in COVID-19. At the level of the study: Sites across the United States, Italy and Spain contributed samples from acute and convalescent COVID-19. In each case, the material was cDNA or gDNA derived from T cells, B-cell-depleted T cells, or PBMCs.

The rearrangement links TRBV5-1 to TRBJ1-2, with 10 nucleotides matching TRBD1. The sequence was collected from a man aged 25 to 45 with active or convalescent COVID-19. The sample consisted of peripheral blood. The CDR3 loop is CASSFHRDRGPGYTF. Written as DNA, the CDR3 is TGCGCCAGCAGCTTCCACCGGGACAGGGGACCTGGCTACACCTTC.